This T cell receptor beta chain was sequenced in a study of OX40 agonist ivuxolimab in advanced cancers. Whole-study context: A diagnosis of hepatocellular carcinoma, melanoma, renal cell or head and neck cancer was present in dose-escalation patients. Study findings and constraints: Circulating CD4+ and CD8+ T cells showed clonal expansion by week 6 at 0.1 to 3.0 mg/kg. Undetermined was the antigen specificity of the expanded peripheral T cells.

TCRdb's copy holds only in-frame clones and misses some; the assay was immunoSEQ multiplex PCR. The top ten clones hold roughly 0.55% of a sample with about 73,000 clones, 80% to 95% of them seen once. The sample holds one count of this clone. Its target is not known. Systemic immunosuppression or autoimmune disease history was grounds to exclude patients. The specimen was CD4+ or CD8+ T cells sorted from blood, collected in a trial of the OX40 agonist ivuxolimab. The TCR sequence derives from an adult with an advanced solid tumor such as melanoma, head and neck, liver or kidney cancer.

The chain's CDR3 is CASSSEGFAYNEQFF. DNA for the CDR3: TGTGCCAGCAGCTCCGAGGGATTCGCCTACAATGAGCAGTTCTTC. This chain joins TRBV7-3 and TRBJ2-1; the D gene is possibly TRBD2 (5 bases). The CDR3 length is 15 residues. CDR1 is SGHTA and CDR2 is FQGTGA in the germline V gene. Trimming removed 4 bases from V and 2 bases from J, with 12 bases in between. Looking up the rest from reference TRBV7-3 and TRBJ2-1 gives the full variable domain: GAGVSQTPSNKVTEKGKYVELRCDPISGHTALYWYRQSLGQGPEFLIYFQGTGAADDSGLPNDRFFAVRPEGSVSTLKIQRTERGDSAVYLCASSSEGFAYNEQFFGPGTRLTVL.